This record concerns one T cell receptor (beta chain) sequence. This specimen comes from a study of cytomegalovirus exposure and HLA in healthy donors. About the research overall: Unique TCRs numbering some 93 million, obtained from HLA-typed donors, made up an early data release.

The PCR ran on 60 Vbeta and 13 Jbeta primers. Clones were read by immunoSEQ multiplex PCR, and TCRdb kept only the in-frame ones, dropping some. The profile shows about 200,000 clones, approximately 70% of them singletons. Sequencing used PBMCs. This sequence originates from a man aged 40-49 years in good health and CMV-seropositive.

In nucleotides, the CDR3 is TGTGCCAGCAGTGACTCGAGCATGACACCCCTCCACTTT. This gives the protein CASSDSSMTPLHF. This rearrangement joins TRBV6-4 to TRBJ1-6; D unclear. The germline V gene encodes CDR1 MRHNA and CDR2 SNTAGT. The V and J ends lost 0 bases and 11 bases respectively, with 8 bases between them. This CDR3 is 13 amino acids long.